The source of this TCR beta chain is a study of Ad26.COV2.S vaccination and SARS-CoV-2 variants (dated by TCRdb to about 2021). Context from the whole study: Vaccine-arm donors came from COV1001, a multicentre, randomized, double-blind, placebo-controlled phase I-IIa trial of Ad26.COV2.S in healthy adults. Participants in the trial were split at random into five groups of five each, receiving low-dose or high-dose Ad26.COV2.S once or twice, or else placebo on both occasions. Sequencing of the TCRbeta repertoire served to evaluate the specificity and breadth of SARS-CoV-2-reactive T cell receptors following Ad26.COV2.S vaccination. Dosing of Ad26.COV2.S was intramuscular, at either 5x10^10 or 1x10^11 viral particles, delivered as one shot or as two shots spaced 56 days apart. A total of 32 samples were included in the TCR-sequenced set, comprising around 19 Ad26.COV2.S vaccine recipients, 5 placebo recipients and 8 SARS-CoV-2 convalescent individuals. Blinding of investigators to trial group allocation was maintained during experiments and outcome assessment. The paper's findings and limits, for the study overall: According to the authors, total T cell responses may have been underestimated by the TCR breadth and depth analyses. The study lacked the statistical power to compare responses across vaccine doses or regimens. Spike-specific TCR breadth was higher in Ad26.COV2.S recipients than in placebo recipients (P = 0.0014). Comparable non-spike TCR breadth was observed between vaccine and placebo recipients, consistent with only spike being contained in the vaccine. After vaccination, spike-specific CD8+ and CD4+ T cell responses were reported to show substantial breadth.

Trimming takes 7 bases off V and 0 bases off J; junction bases not matched to a gene: 8. From its cysteine to its phenylalanine, the CDR3 spans 15 amino acids. Just the 45-base CDR3 DNA is kept, in frame starting at base 1. Based on the germline V gene, the CDR1 and CDR2 sequences are ENHRY and SYGVKD. The intended sense of this specimen's treatment or condition label: roughly 19 received Ad26.COV2.S at low or high dose, single or two shots; about 5 received placebo; per-sample allocation not given. For vaccine and placebo recipients, repertoires were sequenced using samples collected on day 63 after the first injection. Cohort 1b enrolled about two dozen adults aged 18-55 years at a single site in Boston, USA, between 29 July and 7 August 2020. Ad26.COV2.S was a replication-incompetent adenovirus type 26 vector expressing a prefusion-stabilized SARS-CoV-2 spike protein from the original Wuhan strain.

The immunoSEQ Assay was the method used to sequence TCRbeta CDR3 regions. After extraction, genomic DNA underwent amplification by bias-controlled multiplex PCR, followed by high-throughput sequencing. As for the authors' bioinformatics: To quantify the absolute abundance of every unique TCRbeta CDR3 region, sequences were collapsed and filtered. T cell fraction was estimated by normalizing TCRbeta template counts to usable DNA, which was measured by amplifying reference genes present in all nucleated cells. Repertoire TCRs were annotated as SARS-CoV-2-specific by exact matching of V gene, CDR3 amino acid sequence and J gene to a known reactive TCR set. The reference SARS-CoV-2 TCR set came from MIRA and was filtered for enrichment in COVID-19-positive ImmuneCODE repertoires, removing public or cross-reactive TCRs. Using the MIRA antigens, annotated TCRs were further analysed by specific ORF or by position within an ORF. Breadth was defined as the number of annotated unique rearrangements divided by the total number of unique productive rearrangements, and depth was defined as the summed frequency of the annotated unique rearrangements. Two-sided Wilcoxon rank-sum tests were used to compare TCR breadth between groups. TCRdb holds this immuneACCESS table with in-frame rearrangements only. Some clones are missing; in checked studies, unresolved V genes explain under half, and the rest has no known cause. From that table come the V and J calls and clone size; the DNA was used to work out D and trimming. This sample has more than 400,000 clones in its table, and 90% of those were observed once. The top ten hold 4.3% of the sample.

Points on this clone: This receptor's antigen is unknown. Base qualities are not recorded, but no much larger clone differs from it by a single base.

This sequence was found in a person aged 18-65 years who received the Ad26.COV2.S COVID-19 vaccine or a placebo. The V and J segments used are TRBV10-3 and TRBJ1-1; 7 central nucleotides agree with TRBD1. This sample comprised peripheral blood, obtained in a trial of Ad26.COV2.S vaccine versus placebo. The nucleotides are TGTGCCATCAAACCGACAGGGTCCATGAACACTGAAGCTTTCTTT. It codes for CAIKPTGSMNTEAFF.